This entry is about one T cell receptor (beta chain). The treatment here: 19 received Ad26.COV2.S at low or high dose, single or two shots; about 5 received placebo; per-sample allocation not given. After the first vaccine or placebo injection, samples were drawn on day 63. Germline CDR1 SEHNR, CDR2 FQNEAQ (reference sequence). V was pared by 1 base and J by 3 bases, with 7 bases of the junction left unmatched. The CDR3 length is 17 residues. These data originate in a study of Ad26.COV2.S vaccination and SARS-CoV-2 variants. The repertoire was sequenced with immunoSEQ multiplex PCR; TCRdb's copy has only in-frame clones and lacks some. This table has some 450,000 clones, roughly 88% appearing once.

The chain employs TRBV7-9 and TRBJ2-3, with 10 bases aligning to TRBD2. The sequencing here drew on peripheral blood, taken in a trial of Ad26.COV2.S vaccine versus placebo. This clonotype was sampled from a person aged 18-60 years who received the Ad26.COV2.S COVID-19 vaccine or a placebo. The CDR3 spells CASSLELLAGRTDTQYF. In DNA form, the CDR3 reads TGTGCCAGCAGCTTAGAATTACTAGCGGGACGGACAGATACGCAGTATTTT.